Below are 13 T cell receptor beta chains sequenced from a single sample in a study of CD8 T cells in ankylosing spondylitis. MiXCR, applied by TCRdb to the 5' RACE reads, yields one record per CDR3 protein. The data show under 150,000 distinct CDR3 sequences, 7% to 10% seen once. The sample consisted of blood, either unsorted or a sorted T cell fraction (not recorded which). All receptors derive from a male donor with ankylosing spondylitis or in good health (not recorded which).

At least ten counts were recorded for this clonotype. This chain links TRBV5-1 with TRBJ2-5; TRBD1 might be the D (5 bases). This CDR3 comprises 15 residues. Germline V gene sequence: CDR1 SGHRS, CDR2 YFSETQ. The ends were cut back, 1 base at V and 4 bases at J, with 14 bases in the middle. The CDR3 is CASSLIVQGRETQYF. CDR3 in DNA: TGCGCCAGCAGCTTGATAGTCCAGGGCAGAGAGACCCAGTACTTC. Filled out from reference TRBV5-1 and TRBJ2-5, the complete variable domain reads KAGVTQTPRYLIKTRGQQVTLSCSPISGHRSVSWYQQTPGQGLQFLFEYFSETQRNKGNFPGRFSGRQFSNSRSEMNVSTLELGDSALYLCASSLIVQGRETQYFGPGTRLLVL.

This clonotype has just a few counts. The rearrangement joins TRBV18 to TRBJ2-7; no clear D gene. Germline V CDR1 and CDR2: KGHSH, LQKENI. V dropped 2 bases and J dropped 1 base, with 12 bases sitting between them. CDR3 length: 15 amino acids. CDR3 residues: CASSPMGYSSYEQYF. The CDR3 nucleotides are TGTGCCAGCTCACCAATGGGGTACTCGTCCTACGAGCAGTACTTC.

This clonotype was found many times. V usage is TRBV7-2 and J usage is TRBJ2-2; weak D call: TRBD2 (5 bases). V was clipped by 5 bases and J by 5 bases, with 12 bases between them. The CDR3 is 14 residues long. Germline loops: CDR1 SGHTA, CDR2 FQGNSA. The CDR3 DNA sequence: TGTGCCAGCAGCCTTAGGCCGGGAACCGGGGAGCTGTTTTTT. Its translation is CASSLRPGTGELFF.

The chain couples TRBV4-3 to TRBJ1-4; TRBD1 aligns across 7 bases. This CDR3 comprises 18 residues. CDR1 is LGHNA and CDR2 is YSLEER in the germline V gene. The ends lost 0 bases at V and 3 bases at J; junction bases unmatched: 10. CDR3 in amino acids: CASSQDPHSGQSNEKLFF. CDR3 DNA sequence: TGCGCCAGCAGCCAAGATCCTCATTCGGGACAGTCTAATGAAAAACTGTTTTTT.

The chain uses TRBV19 and TRBJ1-6; no definite D call. Germline loops: CDR1 LNHDA, CDR2 SQIVND (reference sequence). CDR3 length equals 12 residues. Trimming removed 4 bases from V and 11 bases from J, with 9 bases in between. The CDR3 here is CASSNGPAPLHF. CDR3 DNA: TGTGCCAGTAGTAACGGACCGGCACCCCTCCACTTT.

This clonotype has a handful of counts. The chain is built from TRBV12-3 or TRBV12-4 and TRBJ2-7; TRBD2 matches at 13 bases. The CDR3 extends over 15 amino acids. Trimming at V came to 6 bases and at J to 0 bases, leaving 2 bases not matched to a gene. CDR3 DNA sequence: TGTGCCAGCAGGAGGACTAGCGGGAGCTCCTACGAGCAGTACTTC. Its translation is CASRRTSGSSYEQYF.

This clonotype has ten or more counts. This chain uses TRBV20-1 with TRBJ2-7; D gene unclear. The CDR3 contains 16 residues. CDR1 is DFQATT, CDR2 SNEGSKA, per germline (reference sequence). V was cut by 0 bases and J by 2 bases, with 17 bases left in between. The CDR3: CSAREAAVAPAYEQYF. For the CDR3, the DNA is TGCAGTGCTAGAGAGGCGGCCGTGGCACCGGCCTACGAGCAGTACTTC.

The chain recombines TRBV5-5 with TRBJ1-1; 8 bases line up with TRBD1. V was clipped by 5 bases and J by 1 base; unmatched bases: 4. Germline lookup yields CDR1 SGHKS and CDR2 YYEKEE (reference sequence). CDR3 length equals 14 residues. CDR3 in amino acids: CASSSGGKNTEAFF. The CDR3 DNA reads TGTGCCAGCAGTTCAGGGGGCAAGAACACTGAAGCTTTCTTT.

The chain carries TRBV20-1 and TRBJ2-7; D ambiguous. The CDR3 runs to 12 residues. CDR1 and CDR2 from the germline V gene are DFQATT and SNEGSKA (reference sequence). The CDR3 DNA is TGCACTGTCAGGCCGTCAAGCTACGAGCAGTACTTC. Translating it yields CTVRPSSYEQYF.

The CDR3 DNA is TGCGCCAGCAGCACCAGCGGGGACGAAACAGATACGCAGTATTTT. Translating gives CASSTSGDETDTQYF. The V gene is TRBV5-1, the J gene TRBJ2-3; 7 nucleotides align to TRBD2. The germline CDR1 and CDR2 sequences are SGHRS and YFSETQ. V trimming: 4 bases; J trimming: 3 bases; junction bases outside the gene matches: 8. CDR3 length: 15 amino acids.

This clonotype showed up many times. V gene TRBV6-2 or TRBV6-3 combines with J gene TRBJ2-7; 8 nucleotides align to TRBD1. Trimming at V came to 1 base and at J to 5 bases, leaving 7 bases not matched to a gene. Germline V gene sequence: CDR1 MNHEY, CDR2 SVGEGT. The CDR3 has 15 residues. DNA of the CDR3: TGTGCCAGCAGTTACTTTCAGGGGGCATTGGACGAGCAGTACTTC. This encodes CASSYFQGALDEQYF.

This clonotype occurred many times. The genes are TRBV7-6 and TRBJ2-7; the D gene could be TRBD1 or TRBD2 (5 bases each). Per germline, CDR1 SGHVS and CDR2 FNYEAQ. Trimming stripped 5 bases from V and 2 bases from J, with 13 bases between. This CDR3 region has 14 residues. The DNA of the CDR3 is TGTGCCAGCAGCGCCGGGACCACCCCCTACGAGCAGTACTTC. Protein product: CASSAGTTPYEQYF. Together with reference TRBV7-6 and TRBJ2-7, the CDR3 gives the full variable domain: GAGVSQSPRYKVTKRGQDVALRCDPISGHVSLYWYRQALGQGPEFLTYFNYEAQQDKSGLPNDRFSAERPEGSISTLTIQRTEQRDSAMYRCASSAGTTPYEQYFGPGTRLTVT.

This clonotype was counted many times. The chain couples TRBV15 to TRBJ1-1; a weak D match, TRBD1 (6 bases). Germline CDR1 LNHNV, CDR2 YYDKDF (reference sequence). The length of the CDR3 is 14 residues. V was clipped by 3 bases and J by 10 bases, with 18 bases between them. CDR3 residues: CATSRREHREGAFF. DNA of the CDR3: TGTGCCACCAGCAGGAGGGAGCACAGGGAGGGAGCTTTCTTT.